One and the same sample provided the 6 T cell receptor beta chains below, sequenced in a study of T cell responses to AZD1222 COVID-19 vaccine. TCRdb's copy holds only in-frame clones and misses some; the assay was immunoSEQ multiplex PCR. The sample includes over 95,000 clones, roughly 90% of them seen just once. Sequences were derived from peripheral blood, sampled 28 days after the second AZD1222 dose. The origin of the receptors is an adult who received the AZD1222 COVID-19 vaccine.

There are a few counts of this clone. The chain combines TRBV5-1 with TRBJ1-1; D not resolved. Germline V CDR1 and CDR2: SGHRS, YFSETQ. CDR3 size: 14 residues. Trimming took off 0 bases at V and 1 base at J, with 7 bases between the two ends. The CDR3 is CASSLGLTNTEAFF. The CDR3 DNA reads TGCGCCAGCAGCTTGGGACTTACGAACACTGAAGCTTTCTTT.

The V call is TRBV12-3 or TRBV12-4, the J call TRBJ1-5; D not certain. V lost 7 bases to trimming and J lost 7 bases, with 14 bases between them. This CDR3 spans 13 amino acids. This CDR3 is CASTVEEGQPQHF. CDR3 coding DNA: TGTGCCAGCACCGTAGAGGAGGGCCAGCCCCAGCATTTT.

V gene TRBV19 combines with J gene TRBJ2-5; 8 bases line up with TRBD1. The CDR3 is 14 amino acids. V was pared by 5 bases and J by 7 bases, with 9 bases of the junction left unmatched. Germline lookup yields CDR1 LNHDA and CDR2 SQIVND (reference sequence). Here the CDR3 DNA reads TGTGCCAGTAGTGAGCTTCAGGGGGCGGGGACCCAGTACTTC. This translates into CASSELQGAGTQYF.

V usage is TRBV5-1 and J usage is TRBJ2-7; maybe TRBD1 (6 bases). The germline gives CDR1 SGHRS, CDR2 YFSETQ. With 1 base removed from V and 8 bases from J, the gap between germline ends came to 13 bases. This CDR3 region has 13 residues. The CDR3 DNA follows: TGCGCCAGCAGCTTGTCGGCAGGGGAGAAGCAGTACTTC. It codes for CASSLSAGEKQYF.

The chain has TRBV21-1 and TRBJ1-1. TRBV21-1 is a pseudogene locus. The CDR3 length is 12 residues. The CDR3 region is CASTRGDTEAFF. The DNA of the CDR3 is TGTGCCAGCACGAGGGGGGACACTGAAGCTTTCTTT.

The chain combines TRBV7-9 with TRBJ1-4; D ambiguous. CDR3 length: 14 residues. Deletions cut 5 bases from V and 5 bases from J, with 12 bases between. The germline gives CDR1 SEHNR, CDR2 FQNEAQ (reference sequence). The CDR3 region is CASSQAPSNEKLFF. CDR3 sequence (DNA): TGTGCCAGCAGCCAGGCCCCCTCCAATGAAAAACTGTTTTTT.